The clone carrying this TCR beta chain has at least ten counts. A single record per CDR3 protein comes from TCRdb applying MiXCR to the 5' RACE reads. The table lists roughly 52,000 distinct CDR3 sequences, 3% to 4.5% of them singletons. This record comes from a study of neurological immune-mediated disorders. The germline V gene encodes CDR1 MNHNS and CDR2 SASEGT. The CDR3 has 13 residues. V gave up 3 bases and J gave up 11 bases, with 16 bases separating them. V and J are TRBV6-1 and TRBJ1-1, with unresolved D. The receptor was derived from a man aged 60 to 75 with multiple sclerosis. Sequencing input: PBMCs. CDR3 sequence: CASSDLTRGGAFF. The CDR3 nucleotides read TGTGCCAGCAGTGATCTGACCCGGGGAGGGGCTTTCTTT.